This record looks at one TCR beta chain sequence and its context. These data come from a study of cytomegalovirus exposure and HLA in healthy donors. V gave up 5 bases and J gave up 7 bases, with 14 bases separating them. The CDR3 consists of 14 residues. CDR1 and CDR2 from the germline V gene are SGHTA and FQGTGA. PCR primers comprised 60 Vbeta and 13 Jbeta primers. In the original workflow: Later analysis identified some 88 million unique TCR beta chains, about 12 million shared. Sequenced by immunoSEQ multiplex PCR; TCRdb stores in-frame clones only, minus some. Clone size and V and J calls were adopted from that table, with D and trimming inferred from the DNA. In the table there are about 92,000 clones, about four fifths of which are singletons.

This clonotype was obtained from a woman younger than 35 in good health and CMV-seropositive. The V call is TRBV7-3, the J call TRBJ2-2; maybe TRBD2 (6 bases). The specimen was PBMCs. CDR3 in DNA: TGTGCCAGCAGCCCCGACTTAGCGGTCGGGGAGCTGTTTTTT. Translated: CASSPDLAVGELFF.